The clone carrying this TCR beta chain has only a few counts. Some clones are missing from TCRdb's copy, which holds only in-frame ones; the method was immunoSEQ multiplex PCR. Of fewer than 3,500 clones in the sample, 35% to 45% were seen once. This sample was included in a study of CXCR4 blockade with PD-1 therapy in pancreatic cancer. Trimming took off 6 bases at V and 5 bases at J, with 10 bases between the two ends. This CDR3 comprises 12 residues. Germline-derived CDR1 and CDR2 are MNHGY and SAAAGT. The chain carries TRBV6-8 and TRBJ1-2; perhaps TRBD1 as D (6 bases). Sequencing was performed on tumor tissue. The TCR was taken from a human donor with pancreatic ductal adenocarcinoma. The CDR3 sequence: CASRDSPYGYTF. CDR3 coding DNA: TGTGCCAGCAGGGACAGCCCTTATGGCTACACCTTC.